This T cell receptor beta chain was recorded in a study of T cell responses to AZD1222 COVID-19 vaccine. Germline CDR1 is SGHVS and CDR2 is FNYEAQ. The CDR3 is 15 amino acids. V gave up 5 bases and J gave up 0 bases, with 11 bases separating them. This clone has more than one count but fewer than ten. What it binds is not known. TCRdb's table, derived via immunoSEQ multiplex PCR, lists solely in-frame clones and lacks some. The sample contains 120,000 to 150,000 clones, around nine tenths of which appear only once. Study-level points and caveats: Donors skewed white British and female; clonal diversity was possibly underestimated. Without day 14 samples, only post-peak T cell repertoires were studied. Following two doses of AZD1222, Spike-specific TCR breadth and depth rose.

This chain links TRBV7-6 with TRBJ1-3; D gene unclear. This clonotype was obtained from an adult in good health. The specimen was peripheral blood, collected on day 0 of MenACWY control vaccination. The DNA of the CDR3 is TGTGCCAGCAGCCCCTCCGCGGCCTCTGGAAACACCATATATTTT. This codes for CASSPSAASGNTIYF.